This T cell receptor (beta chain) appears in the sequencing data of a study of shared clonotypes between healthy human individuals. Whole-study context: Donor ages ranged 18 to 49 years: a couple of women, a few men. Study-wide results and limits: Generally, naive subsets came out with larger estimated richness than memory subsets.

Germline lookup yields CDR1 GTSNPN and CDR2 SVGIG (reference sequence). The CDR3 contains 10 residues. The V end was cut by 2 bases, the J end by 8 bases, with 4 bases between. CD4+ cells underwent separation, giving CD45RA+ naive and CD45RA-negative memory subsets. Clones were read by immunoSEQ multiplex PCR, and TCRdb kept only the in-frame ones, dropping some. Found here are millions of clones, around 90% of them singletons; the top ten hold roughly 0.13%. Comment on this clone: No antigen is known for it.

Material for sequencing was naive CD4+ T cells sorted from blood. Subset indicated: CD45RA+ positively selected. The chain employs TRBV30 and TRBJ1-3; D is unresolved. This TCR was recovered from a man aged 18 to 35 in good health. The CDR3 nucleotides are TGTGCCTGGAGTTTTGACACCATATATTTT. This gives the protein CAWSFDTIYF.